The rows below give T cell receptor beta chains drawn from one sample of a study of cytomegalovirus exposure and HLA in healthy donors. The data were produced by immunoSEQ multiplex PCR, yet TCRdb's version contains in-frame clones alone and is incomplete. The sample contains 150,000 to 200,000 clones, around 77% of which appear only once. Sample: PBMCs. These receptors originate from a young woman in good health and CMV-seronegative. Both conserved end residues are part of each CDR3. The order of the fields is D gene, clone size, V gene, J gene, CDR3 protein, CDR3 DNA. The D gene is left open where the match is weak. Expanded clones are given a class, and other clones once, few, many or no size at all.

d_gene: TRBD2
abundance: NA
v_gene: TRBV5-1
j_gene: TRBJ2-1
CDR3aa: CASSTEPTSGFYNEQFF
CDR3nt: TGCGCCAGCAGCACCGAACCGACTAGCGGGTTTTACAATGAGCAGTTCTTC

d_gene: NA
abundance: many
v_gene: TRBV28
j_gene: TRBJ1-3
CDR3aa: CASSSGGGQSSGNTIYF
CDR3nt: TGTGCCAGCAGTTCCGGGGGGGGACAAAGCTCTGGAAACACCATATATTTT

d_gene: NA
abundance: NA
v_gene: TRBV5-1
j_gene: TRBJ1-1
CDR3aa: CASSSATGMNTEAFF
CDR3nt: TGCGCCAGCAGTTCGGCGACAGGCATGAACACTGAAGCTTTCTTT

d_gene: TRBD1
abundance: NA
v_gene: TRBV6-5
j_gene: TRBJ2-7
CDR3aa: CASKQTGTGAYEQYF
CDR3nt: TGTGCCAGCAAGCAAACCGGGACAGGGGCCTACGAGCAGTACTTC

d_gene: NA
abundance: once
v_gene: TRBV6-5
j_gene: TRBJ1-3
CDR3aa: CASSPTGTGNTIYF
CDR3nt: TGTGCCAGCAGCCCCACAGGGACTGGAAACACCATATATTTT

d_gene: TRBD1
abundance: NA
v_gene: TRBV5-1
j_gene: TRBJ1-5
CDR3aa: CASSLAAGGQEPQHF
CDR3nt: TGCGCCAGCAGCTTGGCCGCAGGGGGTCAAGAGCCCCAGCATTTT

d_gene: TRBD1
abundance: NA
v_gene: TRBV5-4
j_gene: TRBJ1-2
CDR3aa: CASSLGITGEGYTF
CDR3nt: TGTGCCAGCAGCTTGGGCATAACAGGGGAAGGCTACACCTTC

d_gene: TRBD1
abundance: NA
v_gene: TRBV18
j_gene: TRBJ1-2
CDR3aa: CASSPQTGSPLYGYTF
CDR3nt: TGTGCCAGCTCACCACAGACAGGGTCCCCCCTGTATGGCTACACCTTC

d_gene: NA
abundance: few
v_gene: TRBV4-1
j_gene: TRBJ1-1
CDR3aa: CASSQAEGYDSTEAFF
CDR3nt: TGCGCCAGCAGCCAAGCGGAAGGGTACGACAGCACTGAAGCTTTCTTT

d_gene: NA
abundance: once
v_gene: TRBV14
j_gene: TRBJ2-7
CDR3aa: CASSLDKRVVYEQYF
CDR3nt: TGTGCCAGCAGCCTCGACAAGCGGGTTGTTTACGAGCAGTACTTC

d_gene: TRBD2
abundance: NA
v_gene: TRBV7-2
j_gene: TRBJ2-5
CDR3aa: CASSLGTSGRRETQYF
CDR3nt: TGTGCCAGCAGCCTCGGGACTAGCGGGAGGAGAGAGACCCAGTACTTC

d_gene: NA
abundance: NA
v_gene: TRBV15
j_gene: TRBJ2-6
CDR3aa: CATSRQDSGANVLTF
CDR3nt: TGTGCCACCAGCAGACAGGACTCTGGGGCCAACGTCCTGACTTTC

d_gene: NA
abundance: few
v_gene: TRBV7-9
j_gene: TRBJ1-2
CDR3aa: CASSSPLGAVGYTF
CDR3nt: TGTGCCAGCAGCTCCCCTTTAGGGGCTGTTGGCTACACCTTC

d_gene: NA
abundance: NA
v_gene: TRBV18
j_gene: TRBJ1-2
CDR3aa: CASSPRDRHQNYGYTF
CDR3nt: TGTGCCAGCTCACCAAGAGACAGGCACCAAAACTATGGCTACACCTTC

d_gene: NA
abundance: NA
v_gene: TRBV4-3
j_gene: TRBJ1-1
CDR3aa: CASSLDLARWTEAFF
CDR3nt: TGCGCCAGCAGCCTCGATCTCGCGCGGTGGACTGAAGCTTTCTTT

d_gene: TRBD1
abundance: NA
v_gene: TRBV7-3
j_gene: TRBJ1-2
CDR3aa: CASSLTGDRNYGYTF
CDR3nt: TGTGCCAGCAGCTTAACGGGGGACAGAAACTATGGCTACACCTTC

d_gene: NA
abundance: NA
v_gene: TRBV4-2
j_gene: TRBJ1-2
CDR3aa: CASSQTGYVYGYTF
CDR3nt: TGTGCCAGCAGCCAAACAGGGTACGTTTATGGCTACACCTTC

d_gene: NA
abundance: NA
v_gene: TRBV9
j_gene: TRBJ2-5
CDR3aa: CASSLFTSEETQYF
CDR3nt: TGTGCCAGCAGCCTCTTTACTTCGGAAGAGACCCAGTACTTC

d_gene: NA
abundance: NA
v_gene: TRBV5-8
j_gene: TRBJ2-3
CDR3aa: CASSLSRGFTDTQYF
CDR3nt: TGTGCCAGCAGCTTGTCCAGGGGATTTACAGATACGCAGTATTTT

d_gene: TRBD1
abundance: NA
v_gene: TRBV7-8
j_gene: TRBJ2-7
CDR3aa: CASSLARTGGQNEQYF
CDR3nt: TGTGCCAGCAGCTTAGCGAGGACAGGGGGCCAGAACGAGCAGTACTTC

d_gene: TRBD1
abundance: NA
v_gene: TRBV29-1
j_gene: TRBJ2-7
CDR3aa: CSVVDRSSYEQYF
CDR3nt: TGCAGCGTTGTGGACAGGAGCTCCTACGAGCAGTACTTC

d_gene: TRBD1
abundance: NA
v_gene: TRBV9
j_gene: TRBJ1-2
CDR3aa: CASSVRTGVNYGYTF
CDR3nt: TGTGCCAGCAGCGTAAGGACAGGGGTTAACTATGGCTACACCTTC

d_gene: TRBD1
abundance: NA
v_gene: TRBV25-1
j_gene: TRBJ1-2
CDR3aa: CASSERGLNGYTF
CDR3nt: TGTGCCAGCAGTGAAAGGGGGCTGAATGGCTACACCTTC

d_gene: TRBD2
abundance: NA
v_gene: TRBV5-4
j_gene: TRBJ2-1
CDR3aa: CASSLTSGEYNEQFF
CDR3nt: TGTGCCAGCAGCCTAACTAGCGGAGAGTACAATGAGCAGTTCTTC

d_gene: TRBD2
abundance: NA
v_gene: TRBV5-8
j_gene: TRBJ2-3
CDR3aa: CASSLGLAGGPSTDTQYF
CDR3nt: TGTGCCAGCAGCTTGGGACTAGCGGGGGGGCCGAGCACAGATACGCAGTATTTT

d_gene: TRBD1
abundance: NA
v_gene: TRBV2
j_gene: TRBJ2-2
CDR3aa: CASSERYRVQGGTGELFF
CDR3nt: TGTGCCAGCAGTGAACGGTATCGGGTACAGGGGGGCACCGGGGAGCTGTTTTTT

d_gene: TRBD1
abundance: NA
v_gene: TRBV15
j_gene: TRBJ1-2
CDR3aa: CATSRPRTGEGGYTF
CDR3nt: TGTGCCACCAGCAGACCTAGGACAGGGGAAGGAGGCTACACCTTC

d_gene: NA
abundance: NA
v_gene: TRBV19
j_gene: TRBJ1-1
CDR3aa: CASGRGFTEAFF
CDR3nt: TGTGCCAGCGGCAGGGGTTTCACTGAAGCTTTCTTT

d_gene: NA
abundance: NA
v_gene: TRBV18
j_gene: TRBJ1-2
CDR3aa: CASSPPAHYGYTF
CDR3nt: TGTGCCAGCTCACCACCAGCTCACTATGGCTACACCTTC

d_gene: TRBD1
abundance: NA
v_gene: TRBV28
j_gene: TRBJ2-7
CDR3aa: CASTYPGGYSYEQYF
CDR3nt: TGTGCCAGCACTTATCCAGGGGGTTACTCCTACGAGCAGTACTTC

d_gene: NA
abundance: NA
v_gene: TRBV10-1
j_gene: TRBJ1-5
CDR3aa: CASSEALRGRQQPQHF
CDR3nt: TGCGCCAGCAGTGAGGCTCTTCGGGGGAGGCAACAGCCCCAGCATTTT

d_gene: NA
abundance: once
v_gene: TRBV30
j_gene: TRBJ2-3
CDR3aa: CAWSGLPSTDTQYF
CDR3nt: TGTGCCTGGAGTGGGCTGCCTAGCACAGATACGCAGTATTTT

d_gene: NA
abundance: few
v_gene: TRBV5-4
j_gene: TRBJ1-2
CDR3aa: CASSPGGRQTNYGYTF
CDR3nt: TGTGCCAGCAGCCCGGGGGGACGGCAGACTAACTATGGCTACACCTTC

d_gene: TRBD2
abundance: NA
v_gene: TRBV7-2
j_gene: TRBJ2-7
CDR3aa: CASSLDAGAYEQYF
CDR3nt: TGTGCCAGCAGCTTGGACGCGGGGGCCTACGAGCAGTACTTC

d_gene: NA
abundance: NA
v_gene: TRBV27
j_gene: TRBJ2-6
CDR3aa: CASTGSGANVLTF
CDR3nt: TGTGCCAGCACAGGTTCTGGGGCCAACGTCCTGACTTTC

d_gene: TRBD1
abundance: NA
v_gene: TRBV4-1
j_gene: TRBJ1-1
CDR3aa: CASTGQAGWGNTEAFF
CDR3nt: TGCGCCAGCACTGGACAGGCGGGATGGGGGAACACTGAAGCTTTCTTT

d_gene: TRBD1
abundance: NA
v_gene: TRBV15
j_gene: TRBJ2-7
CDR3aa: CATSSGANRGTTYEQYF
CDR3nt: TGTGCCACCAGCAGCGGGGCAAACAGGGGCACCACCTACGAGCAGTACTTC

d_gene: TRBD2
abundance: NA
v_gene: TRBV7-7
j_gene: TRBJ2-5
CDR3aa: CASSLGGLSTRETQYF
CDR3nt: TGTGCCAGCAGCTTGGGGGGACTATCGACGAGGGAGACCCAGTACTTC

d_gene: TRBD1
abundance: few
v_gene: TRBV2
j_gene: TRBJ1-4
CDR3aa: CASLGQANEKLFF
CDR3nt: TGTGCCAGTTTGGGACAGGCCAATGAAAAACTGTTTTTT

d_gene: NA
abundance: NA
v_gene: TRBV2
j_gene: TRBJ2-1
CDR3aa: CASSEGGLEQFF
CDR3nt: TGTGCCAGCAGTGAAGGCGGCTTGGAGCAGTTCTTC

d_gene: TRBD1
abundance: NA
v_gene: TRBV9
j_gene: TRBJ1-2
CDR3aa: CASSGLGGPNYGYTF
CDR3nt: TGTGCCAGCAGCGGCTTAGGGGGCCCTAACTATGGCTACACCTTC

d_gene: NA
abundance: NA
v_gene: TRBV5-1
j_gene: TRBJ2-7
CDR3aa: CASSSIGTYEQYF
CDR3nt: TGCGCCAGCAGCTCTATCGGGACTTACGAGCAGTACTTC

d_gene: TRBD1
abundance: NA
v_gene: TRBV5-1
j_gene: TRBJ2-1
CDR3aa: CASSLVTGGYTNEQFF
CDR3nt: TGCGCCAGCAGCTTGGTTACAGGGGGCTATACGAATGAGCAGTTCTTC

d_gene: NA
abundance: few
v_gene: TRBV10-3
j_gene: TRBJ1-1
CDR3aa: CAISDDIFSHSTEAFF
CDR3nt: TGTGCCATCAGTGACGACATTTTCTCCCACAGCACTGAAGCTTTCTTT

d_gene: NA
abundance: NA
v_gene: TRBV28
j_gene: TRBJ2-7
CDR3aa: CASSLLLTELEGWYF
CDR3nt: TGTGCCAGCAGTTTATTATTGACAGAGCTTGAAGGGTGGTACTTC

d_gene: NA
abundance: NA
v_gene: TRBV5-6
j_gene: TRBJ1-2
CDR3aa: CASSLAGRDYGYTF
CDR3nt: TGTGCCAGCAGCTTGGCCGGGAGGGACTATGGCTACACCTTC

d_gene: NA
abundance: NA
v_gene: TRBV7-9
j_gene: TRBJ2-5
CDR3aa: CASSLTEQETQYF
CDR3nt: TGTGCCAGCAGCCTAACGGAGCAAGAGACCCAGTACTTC

d_gene: TRBD1
abundance: NA
v_gene: TRBV15
j_gene: TRBJ2-3
CDR3aa: CATSARDTYLRGGPTDTQYF
CDR3nt: TGTGCCACCAGCGCTCGGGACACCTACCTTCGAGGGGGCCCCACAGATACGCAGTATTTT

d_gene: NA
abundance: NA
v_gene: TRBV7-2
j_gene: TRBJ1-5
CDR3aa: CASSPLGGGNQPQHF
CDR3nt: TGTGCCAGCAGCCCCCTCGGCGGCGGCAATCAGCCCCAGCATTTT

d_gene: NA
abundance: NA
v_gene: TRBV15
j_gene: TRBJ1-2
CDR3aa: CATSRPDTAGYGYPF
CDR3nt: TGTGCCACCAGCAGACCGGACACAGCAGGCTATGGCTACCCCTTC

d_gene: NA
abundance: NA
v_gene: TRBV9
j_gene: TRBJ1-4
CDR3aa: CASARGRGPTNEKLFF
CDR3nt: TGTGCCAGCGCGCGGGGGAGGGGACCAACTAATGAAAAACTGTTTTTT

d_gene: NA
abundance: NA
v_gene: TRBV5-1
j_gene: TRBJ1-5
CDR3aa: CASSPDSGNQPQHF
CDR3nt: TGCGCCAGCAGCCCGGACAGTGGGAATCAGCCCCAGCATTTT

d_gene: NA
abundance: few
v_gene: TRBV6-5
j_gene: TRBJ1-2
CDR3aa: CASSYGQNYGYTF
CDR3nt: TGTGCCAGCAGTTACGGACAAAACTATGGCTACACCTTC

d_gene: NA
abundance: NA
v_gene: TRBV5-1
j_gene: TRBJ1-2
CDR3aa: CASSLKDSTSGYTF
CDR3nt: TGCGCCAGCAGCCTAAAGGACAGCACAAGTGGCTACACCTTC

d_gene: NA
abundance: NA
v_gene: TRBV9
j_gene: TRBJ1-4
CDR3aa: CASSVGNNRREKLFF
CDR3nt: TGTGCCAGCAGCGTAGGGAACAATAGGAGGGAAAAACTGTTTTTT

d_gene: NA
abundance: NA
v_gene: TRBV10-3
j_gene: TRBJ1-2
CDR3aa: CAISSAGTRRYGYTF
CDR3nt: TGTGCCATCAGTTCCGCCGGGACAAGGCGTTATGGCTACACCTTC

d_gene: TRBD1
abundance: few
v_gene: TRBV7-2
j_gene: TRBJ1-3
CDR3aa: CASSWTGTGKNTIYF
CDR3nt: TGTGCCAGCAGCTGGACCGGGACAGGGAAAAACACCATATATTTT

d_gene: TRBD2
abundance: once
v_gene: TRBV4-2
j_gene: TRBJ2-7
CDR3aa: CASSQDRLGLAGVYEQYF
CDR3nt: TGTGCCAGCAGCCAAGATAGGTTAGGGCTAGCGGGAGTGTACGAGCAGTACTTC